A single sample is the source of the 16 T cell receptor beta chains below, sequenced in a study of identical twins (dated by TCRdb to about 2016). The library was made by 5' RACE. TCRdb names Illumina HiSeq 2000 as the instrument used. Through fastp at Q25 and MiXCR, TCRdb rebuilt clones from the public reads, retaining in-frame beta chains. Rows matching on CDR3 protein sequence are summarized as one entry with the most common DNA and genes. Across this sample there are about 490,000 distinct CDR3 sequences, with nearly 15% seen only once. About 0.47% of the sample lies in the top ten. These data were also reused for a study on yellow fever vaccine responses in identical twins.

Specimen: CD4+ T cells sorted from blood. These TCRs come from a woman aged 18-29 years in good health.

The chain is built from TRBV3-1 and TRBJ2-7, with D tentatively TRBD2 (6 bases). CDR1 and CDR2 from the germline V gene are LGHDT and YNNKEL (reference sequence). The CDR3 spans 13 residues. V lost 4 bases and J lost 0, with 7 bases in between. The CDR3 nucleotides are TGTGCCAGCAGCCGCGGGAACTCCTACGAGCAGTACTTC. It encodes CASSRGNSYEQYF.

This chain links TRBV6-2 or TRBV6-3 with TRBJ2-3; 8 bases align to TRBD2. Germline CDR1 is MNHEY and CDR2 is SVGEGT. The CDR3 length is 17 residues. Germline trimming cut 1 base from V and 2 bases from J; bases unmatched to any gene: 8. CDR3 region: CASSYLSTSGTTDTQYF. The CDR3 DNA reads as TGTGCCAGCAGTTACTTATCTACTAGCGGCACCACAGATACGCAGTATTTT.

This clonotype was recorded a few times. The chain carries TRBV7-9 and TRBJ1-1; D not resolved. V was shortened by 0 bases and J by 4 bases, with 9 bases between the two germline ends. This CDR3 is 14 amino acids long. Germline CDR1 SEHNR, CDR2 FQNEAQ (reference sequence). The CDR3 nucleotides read TGTGCCAGCAGCTTAGCAAGGGAGCGCACTGAAGCTTTCTTT. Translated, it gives CASSLARERTEAFF.

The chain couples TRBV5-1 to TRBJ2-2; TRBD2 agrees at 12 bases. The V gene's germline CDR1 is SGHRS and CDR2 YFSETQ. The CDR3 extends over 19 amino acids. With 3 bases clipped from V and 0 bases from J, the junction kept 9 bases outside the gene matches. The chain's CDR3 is CASSWTSLAGGPNTGELFF. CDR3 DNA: TGCGCCAGCAGCTGGACGTCGCTAGCGGGGGGGCCGAACACCGGGGAGCTGTTTTTT.

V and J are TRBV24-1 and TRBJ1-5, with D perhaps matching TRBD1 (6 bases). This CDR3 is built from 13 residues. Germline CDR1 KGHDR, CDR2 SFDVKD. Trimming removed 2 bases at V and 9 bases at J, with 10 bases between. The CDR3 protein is CATSDSRGGPQHF. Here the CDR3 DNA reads TGTGCCACCAGTGATTCCAGGGGAGGGCCCCAGCATTTT.

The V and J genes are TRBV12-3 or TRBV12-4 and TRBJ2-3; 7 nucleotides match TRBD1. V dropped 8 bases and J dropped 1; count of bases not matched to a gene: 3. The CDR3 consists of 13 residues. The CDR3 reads CASGDRGTDTQYF. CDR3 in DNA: TGTGCCAGCGGAGACAGGGGCACAGATACGCAGTATTTT.

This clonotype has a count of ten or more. The CDR3 nucleotides are TGTGCCAGCAGCCGGACTTCCTACGGCACTGAAGCTTTCTTT. This codes for CASSRTSYGTEAFF. This chain connects TRBV12-3 or TRBV12-4 to TRBJ1-1; D is uncertain. The CDR3 has 14 residues. V was pared by 6 bases and J by 4 bases, with 15 bases between.

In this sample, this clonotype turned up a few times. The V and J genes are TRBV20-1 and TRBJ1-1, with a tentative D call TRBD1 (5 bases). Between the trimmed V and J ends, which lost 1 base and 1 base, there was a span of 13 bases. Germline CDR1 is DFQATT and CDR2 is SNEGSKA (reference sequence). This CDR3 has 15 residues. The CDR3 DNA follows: TGCAGTGCTAGAGGAACGGGGGGGTGGAACACTGAAGCTTTCTTT. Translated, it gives CSARGTGGWNTEAFF.

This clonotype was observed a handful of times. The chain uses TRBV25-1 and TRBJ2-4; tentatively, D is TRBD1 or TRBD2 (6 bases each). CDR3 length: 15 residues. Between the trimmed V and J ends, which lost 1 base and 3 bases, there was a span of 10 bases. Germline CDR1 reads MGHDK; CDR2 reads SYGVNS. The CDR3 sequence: CASSELGGGKNIQYF. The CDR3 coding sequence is TGTGCCAGCAGTGAATTAGGGGGAGGCAAAAACATTCAGTACTTC.

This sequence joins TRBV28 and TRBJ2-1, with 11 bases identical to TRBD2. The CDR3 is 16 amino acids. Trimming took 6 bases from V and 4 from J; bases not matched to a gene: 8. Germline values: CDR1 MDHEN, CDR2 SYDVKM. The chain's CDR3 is CASRGGLAGGYNEQFF. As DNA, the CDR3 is TGTGCCAGCAGGGGAGGCCTAGCGGGAGGTTACAATGAGCAGTTCTTC.

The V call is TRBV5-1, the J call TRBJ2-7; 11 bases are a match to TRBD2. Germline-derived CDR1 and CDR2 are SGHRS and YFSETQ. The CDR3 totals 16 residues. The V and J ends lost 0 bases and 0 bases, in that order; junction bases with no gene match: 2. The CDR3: CASSLGLAGSSYEQYF. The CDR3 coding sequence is TGCGCCAGCAGCTTGGGACTAGCGGGGAGCTCCTACGAGCAGTACTTC.

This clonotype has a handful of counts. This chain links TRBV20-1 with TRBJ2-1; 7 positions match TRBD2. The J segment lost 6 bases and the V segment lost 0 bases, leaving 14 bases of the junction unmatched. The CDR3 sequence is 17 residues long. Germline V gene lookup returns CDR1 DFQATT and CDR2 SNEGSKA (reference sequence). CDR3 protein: CSAREVMGGVRANEQFF. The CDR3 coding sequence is TGCAGTGCTAGAGAGGTCATGGGGGGGGTCAGAGCCAATGAGCAGTTCTTC.

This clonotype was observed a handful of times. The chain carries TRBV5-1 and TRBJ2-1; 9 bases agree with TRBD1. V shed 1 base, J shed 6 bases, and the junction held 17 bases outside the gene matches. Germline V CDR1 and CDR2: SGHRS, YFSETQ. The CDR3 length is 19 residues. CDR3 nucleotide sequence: TGCGCCAGCAGCTTGATTCCCAATCCTTCCGGGACAGGGTCCAATGAGCAGTTCTTC. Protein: CASSLIPNPSGTGSNEQFF.

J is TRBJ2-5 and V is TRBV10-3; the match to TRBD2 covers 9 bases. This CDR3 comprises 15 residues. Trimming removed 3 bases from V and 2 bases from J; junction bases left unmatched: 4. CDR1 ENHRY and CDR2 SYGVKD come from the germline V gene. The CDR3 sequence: CAISDLAGTQETQYF. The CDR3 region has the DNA TGTGCCATCAGTGATCTAGCGGGGACACAAGAGACCCAGTACTTC.

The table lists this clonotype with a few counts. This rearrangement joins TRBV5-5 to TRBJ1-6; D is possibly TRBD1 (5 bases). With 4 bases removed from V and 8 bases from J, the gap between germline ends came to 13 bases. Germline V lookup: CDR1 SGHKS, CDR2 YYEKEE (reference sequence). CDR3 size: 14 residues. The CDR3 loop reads CASSIRDRDSPLHF. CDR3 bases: TGTGCCAGCAGCATCAGGGATCGGGATTCACCCCTCCACTTT.

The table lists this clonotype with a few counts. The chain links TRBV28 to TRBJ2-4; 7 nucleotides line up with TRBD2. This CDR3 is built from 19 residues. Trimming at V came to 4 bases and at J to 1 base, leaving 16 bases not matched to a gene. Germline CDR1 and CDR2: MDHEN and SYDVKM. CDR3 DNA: TGTGCCAGCAGTTCCTTACCCACCCTGCGGGAGTGGGCCAAAAACATTCAGTACTTC. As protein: CASSSLPTLREWAKNIQYF.